The sequence of this TCR beta chain was determined in a study of blood T cell repertoires in COVID-19. Using immunoSEQ multiplex PCR, the repertoire was profiled, and TCRdb retains in-frame clones only, with some absent. The top ten hold 9.5% to 13% of the sample, which has around 95,000 clones, about 77% seen once. The V gene's germline CDR1 is SGHAT and CDR2 FQDESV (reference sequence). Losses at the gene ends were 9 bases for V and 5 bases for J; bases not matched to a gene: 3. The CDR3 length is 11 residues. The sequence was collected from a woman in her sixties or seventies with acute or convalescent COVID-19. The sequencing sample was made of peripheral blood. This chain connects TRBV11-1 to TRBJ1-1; 7 bases are a match to TRBD1. The DNA of the CDR3 is TGTGCCAGTAGCAGGGGGACTGAAGCTTTCTTT. This codes for CASSRGTEAFF. The full variable domain, in which reference TRBV11-1 and TRBJ1-1 provide the parts outside the CDR3, is EAEVAQSPRYKITEKSQAVAFWCDPISGHATLYWYRQILGQGPELLVQFQDESVVDDSQLPKDRFSAERLKGVDSTLKIQPAELGDSAMYLCASSRGTEAFFGQGTRLTVV.